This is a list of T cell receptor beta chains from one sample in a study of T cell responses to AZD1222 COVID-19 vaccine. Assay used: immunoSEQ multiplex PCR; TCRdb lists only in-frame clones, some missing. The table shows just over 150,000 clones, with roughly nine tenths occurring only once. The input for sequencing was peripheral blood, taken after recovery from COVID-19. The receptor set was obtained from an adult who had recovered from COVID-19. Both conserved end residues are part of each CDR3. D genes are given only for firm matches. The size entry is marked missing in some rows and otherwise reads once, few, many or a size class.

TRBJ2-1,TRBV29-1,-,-,CSVPDRNFYNEQFF,TGCAGCGTTCCGGACCGAAACTTTTACAATGAGCAGTTCTTC
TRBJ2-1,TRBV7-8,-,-,CASSLEGTISYNEQFF,TGTGCCAGCAGCTTAGAAGGGACGATCAGTTACAATGAGCAGTTCTTC
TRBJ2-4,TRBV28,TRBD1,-,CASRERDRVIQYF,TGTGCCAGCAGGGAGAGGGACAGGGTCATTCAGTACTTC
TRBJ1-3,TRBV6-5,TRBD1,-,CASSYSGDSGNTIYF,TGTGCCAGCAGTTACTCGGGGGACAGCGGAAACACCATATATTTT
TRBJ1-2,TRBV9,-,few,CASSPGTAPNYGYTF,TGTGCCAGCAGCCCAGGGACCGCTCCTAACTATGGCTACACCTTC
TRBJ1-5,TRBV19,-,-,CASSRYPSGGNQPQHF,TGTGCCAGTAGTCGCTACCCCTCCGGCGGCAATCAGCCCCAGCATTTT
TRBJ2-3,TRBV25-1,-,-,CASERTSTDTQYF,TGTGCCAGCGAGAGGACTAGCACAGATACGCAGTATTTT
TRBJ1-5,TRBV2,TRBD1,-,CASSDRGGYTGQPQHF,TGTGCCAGCAGTGACCGAGGGGGCTATACGGGGCAGCCCCAGCATTTT
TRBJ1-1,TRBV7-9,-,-,CASRRGGAETEAFF,TGTGCCAGCAGGAGGGGGGGCGCGGAAACTGAAGCTTTCTTT
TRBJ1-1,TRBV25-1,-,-,CAASRNTEAFF,TGTGCCGCTAGTAGGAACACTGAAGCTTTCTTT